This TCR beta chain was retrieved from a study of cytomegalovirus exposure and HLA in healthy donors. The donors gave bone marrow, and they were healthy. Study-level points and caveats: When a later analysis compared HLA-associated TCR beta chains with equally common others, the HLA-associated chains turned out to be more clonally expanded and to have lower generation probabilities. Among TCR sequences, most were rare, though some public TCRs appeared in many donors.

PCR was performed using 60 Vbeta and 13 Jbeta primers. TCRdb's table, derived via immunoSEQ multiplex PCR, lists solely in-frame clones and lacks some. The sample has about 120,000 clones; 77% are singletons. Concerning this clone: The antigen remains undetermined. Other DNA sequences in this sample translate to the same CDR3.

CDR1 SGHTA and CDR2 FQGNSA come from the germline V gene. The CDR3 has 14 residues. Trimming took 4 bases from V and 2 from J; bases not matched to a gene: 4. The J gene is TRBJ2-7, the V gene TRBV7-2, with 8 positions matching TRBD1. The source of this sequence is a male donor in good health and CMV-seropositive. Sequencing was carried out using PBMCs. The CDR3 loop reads CASSSGQGTYEQYF. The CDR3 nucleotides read TGTGCCAGCAGCTCTGGACAGGGCACCTACGAGCAGTACTTC.